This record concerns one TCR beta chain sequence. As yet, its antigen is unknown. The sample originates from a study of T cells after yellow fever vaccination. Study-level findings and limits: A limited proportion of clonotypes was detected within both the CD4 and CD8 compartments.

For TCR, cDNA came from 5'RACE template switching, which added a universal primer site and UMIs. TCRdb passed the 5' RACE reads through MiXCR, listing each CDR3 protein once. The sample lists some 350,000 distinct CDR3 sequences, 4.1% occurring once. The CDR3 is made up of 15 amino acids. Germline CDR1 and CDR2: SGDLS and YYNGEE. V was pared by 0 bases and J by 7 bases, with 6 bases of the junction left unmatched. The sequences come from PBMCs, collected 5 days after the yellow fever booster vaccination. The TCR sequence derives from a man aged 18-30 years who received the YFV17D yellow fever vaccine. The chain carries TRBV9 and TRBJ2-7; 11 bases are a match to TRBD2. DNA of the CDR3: TGTGCCAGCAGCGTAGGAGGGACTAGCGGCGAAGAGCAGTACTTC. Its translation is CASSVGGTSGEEQYF.